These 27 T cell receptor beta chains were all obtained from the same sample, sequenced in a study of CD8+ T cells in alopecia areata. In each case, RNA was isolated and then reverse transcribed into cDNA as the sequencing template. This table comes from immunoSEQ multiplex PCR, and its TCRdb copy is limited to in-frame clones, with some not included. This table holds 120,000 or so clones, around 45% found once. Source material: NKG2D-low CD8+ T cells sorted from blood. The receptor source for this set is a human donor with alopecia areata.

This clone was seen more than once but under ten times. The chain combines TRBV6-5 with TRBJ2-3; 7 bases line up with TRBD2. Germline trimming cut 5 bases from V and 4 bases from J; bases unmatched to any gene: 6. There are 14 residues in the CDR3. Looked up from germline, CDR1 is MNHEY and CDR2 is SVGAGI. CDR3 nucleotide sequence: TGTGCCAGCAGTCCCGGACTAGAAGCAGATACGCAGTATTTT. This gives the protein CASSPGLEADTQYF.

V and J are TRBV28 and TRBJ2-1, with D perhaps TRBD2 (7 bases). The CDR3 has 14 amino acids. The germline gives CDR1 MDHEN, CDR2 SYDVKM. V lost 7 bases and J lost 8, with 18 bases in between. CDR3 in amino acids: CASKVGGLAHEQFF. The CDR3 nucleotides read TGTGCCAGCAAAGTGGGGGGGCTAGCCCATGAGCAGTTCTTC.

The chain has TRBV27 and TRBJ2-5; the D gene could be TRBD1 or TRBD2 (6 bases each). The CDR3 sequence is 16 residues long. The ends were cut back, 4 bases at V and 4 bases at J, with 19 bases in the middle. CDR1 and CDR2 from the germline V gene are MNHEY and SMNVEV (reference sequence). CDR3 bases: TGTGCCAGCAGTTCAAGAGCTGTGGGGGGCCTAGAGACCCAGTACTTC. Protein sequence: CASSSRAVGGLETQYF.

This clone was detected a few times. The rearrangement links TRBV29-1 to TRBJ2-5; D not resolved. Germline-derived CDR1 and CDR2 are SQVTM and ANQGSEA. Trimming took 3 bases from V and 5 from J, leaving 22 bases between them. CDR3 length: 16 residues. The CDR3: CSVDGFADPLGETQYF. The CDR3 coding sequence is TGCAGCGTTGATGGTTTCGCGGATCCCCTGGGGGAGACCCAGTACTTC.

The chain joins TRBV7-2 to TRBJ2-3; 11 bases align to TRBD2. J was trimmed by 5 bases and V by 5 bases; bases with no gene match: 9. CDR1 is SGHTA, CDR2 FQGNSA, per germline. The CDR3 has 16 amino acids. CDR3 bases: TGTGCCAGCAGCCCCAGACTAGCGGGGCTGGTAGATACGCAGTATTTT. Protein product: CASSPRLAGLVDTQYF.

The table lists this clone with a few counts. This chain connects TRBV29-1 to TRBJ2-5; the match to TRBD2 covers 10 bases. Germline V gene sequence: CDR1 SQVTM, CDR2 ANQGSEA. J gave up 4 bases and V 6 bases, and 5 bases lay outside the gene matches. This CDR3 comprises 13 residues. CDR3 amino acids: CSVAGGLAETQYF. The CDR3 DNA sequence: TGCAGCGTAGCGGGGGGGCTGGCAGAGACCCAGTACTTC.

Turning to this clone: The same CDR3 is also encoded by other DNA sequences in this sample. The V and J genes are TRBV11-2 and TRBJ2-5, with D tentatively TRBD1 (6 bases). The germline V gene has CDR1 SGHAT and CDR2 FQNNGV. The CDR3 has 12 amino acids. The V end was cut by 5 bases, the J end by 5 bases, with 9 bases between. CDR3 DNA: TGTGCCAGCAGCCAGGGGCAGGAGACCCAGTACTTC. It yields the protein CASSQGQETQYF. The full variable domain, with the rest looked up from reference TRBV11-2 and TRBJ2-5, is EAGVAQSPRYKIIEKRQSVAFWCNPISGHATLYWYQQILGQGPKLLIQFQNNGVVDDSQLPKDRFSAERLKGVDSTLKIQPAKLEDSAVYLCASSQGQETQYFGPGTRLLVL.

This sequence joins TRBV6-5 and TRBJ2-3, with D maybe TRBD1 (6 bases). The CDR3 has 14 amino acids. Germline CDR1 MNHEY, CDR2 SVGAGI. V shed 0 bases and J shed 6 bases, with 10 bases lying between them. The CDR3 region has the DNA TGTGCCAGCAGTTACTCGCAGGGGTCGGATACGCAGTATTTT. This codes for CASSYSQGSDTQYF.

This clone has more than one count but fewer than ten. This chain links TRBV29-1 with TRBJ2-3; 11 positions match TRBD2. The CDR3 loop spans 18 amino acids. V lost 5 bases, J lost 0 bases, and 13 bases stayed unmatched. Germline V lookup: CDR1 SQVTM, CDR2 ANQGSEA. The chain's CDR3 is CSVQLPMTSGESTDTQYF. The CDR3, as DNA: TGCAGCGTTCAACTCCCTATGACTAGCGGGGAAAGCACAGATACGCAGTATTTT.

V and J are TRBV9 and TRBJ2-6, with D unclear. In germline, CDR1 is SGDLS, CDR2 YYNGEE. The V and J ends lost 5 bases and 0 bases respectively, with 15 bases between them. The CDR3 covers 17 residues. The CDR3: CASRGTAANSGANVLTF. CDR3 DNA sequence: TGTGCCAGCAGGGGTACGGCCGCTAACTCTGGGGCCAACGTCCTGACTTTC.

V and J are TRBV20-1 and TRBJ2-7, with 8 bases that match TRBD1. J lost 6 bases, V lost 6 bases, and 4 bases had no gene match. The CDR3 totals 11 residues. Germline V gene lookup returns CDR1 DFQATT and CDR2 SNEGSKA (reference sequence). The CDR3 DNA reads TGCAGTGCCAGGACAGGGATCGAGCAGTACTTC. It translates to CSARTGIEQYF.

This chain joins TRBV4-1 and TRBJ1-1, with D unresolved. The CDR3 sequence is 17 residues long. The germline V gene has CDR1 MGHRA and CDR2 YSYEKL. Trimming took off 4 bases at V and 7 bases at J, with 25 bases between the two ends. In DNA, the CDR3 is TGCGCCAGCAGCCCCGAAATCGGGGAATCTGCGCTCCGTGAAGCTTTCTTT. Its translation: CASSPEIGESALREAFF.

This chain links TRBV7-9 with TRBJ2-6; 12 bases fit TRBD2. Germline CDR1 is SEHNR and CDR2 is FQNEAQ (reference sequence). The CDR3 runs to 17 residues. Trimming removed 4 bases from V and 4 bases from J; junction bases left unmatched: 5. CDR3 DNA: TGTGCCAGCAGCTCGACTAGCGGGAGCTTGGGGGCCAACGTCCTGACTTTC. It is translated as CASSSTSGSLGANVLTF.

The CDR3 region has the DNA TGTGCCTGGAAGGCAGAGTCTTACGAGCAGTACTTC. Translated, it gives CAWKAESYEQYF. The rearrangement uses TRBV30 and TRBJ2-7; D is unclear. CDR1 and CDR2 (germline): GTSNPN, SVGIG (reference sequence). The CDR3 is 12 residues long. V was clipped by 4 bases and J by 4 bases, with 11 bases between them.

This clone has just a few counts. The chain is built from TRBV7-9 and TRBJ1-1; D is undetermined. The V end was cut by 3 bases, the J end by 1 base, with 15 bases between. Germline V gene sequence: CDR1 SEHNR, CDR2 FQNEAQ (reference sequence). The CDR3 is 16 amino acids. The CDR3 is CASSFSPDGTNTEAFF. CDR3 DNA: TGTGCCAGCAGCTTTTCCCCGGACGGAACGAACACTGAAGCTTTCTTT.

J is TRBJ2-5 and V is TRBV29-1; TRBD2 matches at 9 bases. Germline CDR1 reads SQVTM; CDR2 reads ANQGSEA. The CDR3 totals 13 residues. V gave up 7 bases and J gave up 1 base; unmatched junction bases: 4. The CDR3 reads CSGQTSGQETQYF. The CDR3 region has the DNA TGCAGCGGTCAGACTAGCGGCCAAGAGACCCAGTACTTC. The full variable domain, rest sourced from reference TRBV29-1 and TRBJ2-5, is SAVISQKPSRDICQRGTSLTIQCQVDSQVTMMFWYRQQPGQSLTLIATANQGSEATYESGFVIDKFPISRPNLTFSTLTVSNMSPEDSSIYLCSGQTSGQETQYFGPGTRLLVL.

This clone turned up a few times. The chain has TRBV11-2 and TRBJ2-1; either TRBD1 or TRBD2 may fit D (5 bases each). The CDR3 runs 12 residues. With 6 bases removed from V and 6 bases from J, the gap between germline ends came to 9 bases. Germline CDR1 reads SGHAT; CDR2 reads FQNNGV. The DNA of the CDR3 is TGTGCCAGCAGTTCGGGGCTCAATGAGCAGTTCTTC. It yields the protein CASSSGLNEQFF.

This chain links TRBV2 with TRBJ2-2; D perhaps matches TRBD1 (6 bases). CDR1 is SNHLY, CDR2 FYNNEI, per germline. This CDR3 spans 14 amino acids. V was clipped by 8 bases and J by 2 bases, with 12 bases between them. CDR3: CASRRQANTGELFF. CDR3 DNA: TGTGCCAGCCGAAGACAGGCCAACACCGGGGAGCTGTTTTTT.

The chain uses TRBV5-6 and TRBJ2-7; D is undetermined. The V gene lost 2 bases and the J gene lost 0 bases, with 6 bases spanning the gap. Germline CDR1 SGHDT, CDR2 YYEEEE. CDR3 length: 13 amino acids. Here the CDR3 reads CASSLHSSYEQYF. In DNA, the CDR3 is TGTGCCAGCAGCTTACACAGCTCCTACGAGCAGTACTTC. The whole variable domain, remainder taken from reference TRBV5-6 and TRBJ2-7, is DAGVTQSPTHLIKTRGQQVTLRCSPKSGHDTVSWYQQALGQGPQFIFQYYEEEERQRGNFPDRFSGHQFPNYSSELNVNALLLGDSALYLCASSLHSSYEQYFGPGTRLTVT.

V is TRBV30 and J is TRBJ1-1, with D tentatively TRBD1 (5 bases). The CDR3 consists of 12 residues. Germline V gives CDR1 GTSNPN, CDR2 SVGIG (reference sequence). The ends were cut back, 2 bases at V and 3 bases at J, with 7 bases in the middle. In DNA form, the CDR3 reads TGTGCCTGGAGTTTAGGGGACACTGAAGCTTTCTTT. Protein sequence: CAWSLGDTEAFF.

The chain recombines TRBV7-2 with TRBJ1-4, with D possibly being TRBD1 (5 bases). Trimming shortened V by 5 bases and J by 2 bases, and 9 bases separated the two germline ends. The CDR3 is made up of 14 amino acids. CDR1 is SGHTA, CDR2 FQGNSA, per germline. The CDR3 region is CASSPGTTNEKLFF. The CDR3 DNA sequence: TGTGCCAGCAGCCCTGGGACTACTAATGAAAAACTGTTTTTT.

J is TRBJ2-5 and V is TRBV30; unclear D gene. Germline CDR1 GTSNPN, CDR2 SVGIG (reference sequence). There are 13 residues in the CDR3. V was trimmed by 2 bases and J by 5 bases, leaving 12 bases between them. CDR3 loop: CAWSPAGSETQYF. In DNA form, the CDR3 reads TGTGCCTGGAGTCCCGCCGGGTCCGAGACCCAGTACTTC. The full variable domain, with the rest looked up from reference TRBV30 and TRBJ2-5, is SQTIHQWPATLVQPVGSPLSLECTVEGTSNPNLYWYRQAAGRGLQLLFYSVGIGQISSEVPQNLSASRPQDRQFILSSKKLLLSDSGFYLCAWSPAGSETQYFGPGTRLLVL.

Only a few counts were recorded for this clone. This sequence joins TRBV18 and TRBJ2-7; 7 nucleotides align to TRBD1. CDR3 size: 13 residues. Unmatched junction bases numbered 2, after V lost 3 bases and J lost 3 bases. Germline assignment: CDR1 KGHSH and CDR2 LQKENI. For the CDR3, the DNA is TGTGCCAGCTCACCGGGACAGAACTACGAGCAGTACTTC. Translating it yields CASSPGQNYEQYF.

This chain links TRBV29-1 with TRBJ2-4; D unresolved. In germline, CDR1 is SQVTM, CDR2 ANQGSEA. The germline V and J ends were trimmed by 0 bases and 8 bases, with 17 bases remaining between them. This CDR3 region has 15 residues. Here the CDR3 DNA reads TGCAGCGTTGAAGATCTGTCGGGCGGACGGGACATTCAGTACTTC. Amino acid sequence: CSVEDLSGGRDIQYF.

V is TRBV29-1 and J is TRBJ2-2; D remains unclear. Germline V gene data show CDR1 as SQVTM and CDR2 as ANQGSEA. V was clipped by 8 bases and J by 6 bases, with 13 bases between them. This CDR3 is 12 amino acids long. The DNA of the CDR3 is TGCAGCTGCTGGTCCGACGCCGGGGAGCTGTTTTTT. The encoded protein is CSCWSDAGELFF.

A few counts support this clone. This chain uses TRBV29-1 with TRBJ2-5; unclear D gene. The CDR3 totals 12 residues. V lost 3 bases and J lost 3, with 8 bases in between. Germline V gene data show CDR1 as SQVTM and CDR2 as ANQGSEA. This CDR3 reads CSVELVEETQYF. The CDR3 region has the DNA TGCAGCGTTGAGTTGGTGGAAGAGACCCAGTACTTC.

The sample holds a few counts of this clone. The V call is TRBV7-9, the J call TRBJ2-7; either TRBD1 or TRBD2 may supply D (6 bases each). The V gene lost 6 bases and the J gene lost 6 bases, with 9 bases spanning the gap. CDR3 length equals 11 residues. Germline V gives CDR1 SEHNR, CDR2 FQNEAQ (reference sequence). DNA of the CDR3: TGTGCCAGCAGTGGGGGGCTCGAGCAGTACTTC. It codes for CASSGGLEQYF.